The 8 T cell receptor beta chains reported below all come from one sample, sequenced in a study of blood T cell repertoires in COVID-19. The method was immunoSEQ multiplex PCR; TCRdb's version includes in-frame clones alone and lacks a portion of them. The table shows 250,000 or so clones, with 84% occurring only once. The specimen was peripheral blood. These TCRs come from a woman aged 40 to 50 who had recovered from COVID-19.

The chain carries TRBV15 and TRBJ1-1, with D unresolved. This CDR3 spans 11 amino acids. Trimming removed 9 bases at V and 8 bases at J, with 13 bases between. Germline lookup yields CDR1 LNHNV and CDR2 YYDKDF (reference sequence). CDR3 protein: CATYSRSEAFF. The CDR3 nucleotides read TGTGCCACATATTCCAGGTCCGAAGCTTTCTTT.

CDR3 loop: CASRPGQNTEAFF. The CDR3 nucleotides read TGTGCCAGCAGGCCGGGACAGAACACTGAAGCTTTCTTT. The V and J genes are TRBV12-3 or TRBV12-4 and TRBJ1-1; TRBD1 might be the D (6 bases). The CDR3 extends over 13 amino acids. V lost 6 bases and J lost 1, with 9 bases in between.

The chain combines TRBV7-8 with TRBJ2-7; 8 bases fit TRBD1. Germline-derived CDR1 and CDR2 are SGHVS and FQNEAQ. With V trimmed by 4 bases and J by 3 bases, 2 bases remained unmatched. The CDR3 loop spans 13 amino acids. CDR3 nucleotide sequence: TGTGCCAGCAGCTCTGACAGGGGCTACGAGCAGTACTTC. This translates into CASSSDRGYEQYF. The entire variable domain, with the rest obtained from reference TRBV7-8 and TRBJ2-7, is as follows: GAGVSQSPRYKVAKRGQDVALRCDPISGHVSLFWYQQALGQGPEFLTYFQNEAQLDKSGLPSDRFFAERPEGSVSTLKIQRTQQEDSAVYLCASSSDRGYEQYFGPGTRLTVT.

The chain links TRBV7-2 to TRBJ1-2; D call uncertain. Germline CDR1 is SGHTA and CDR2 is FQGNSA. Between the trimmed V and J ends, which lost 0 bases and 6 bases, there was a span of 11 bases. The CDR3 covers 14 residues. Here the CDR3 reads CASSLASRLDGYTF. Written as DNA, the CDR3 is TGTGCCAGCAGCTTAGCGAGCAGGTTGGATGGCTACACCTTC.

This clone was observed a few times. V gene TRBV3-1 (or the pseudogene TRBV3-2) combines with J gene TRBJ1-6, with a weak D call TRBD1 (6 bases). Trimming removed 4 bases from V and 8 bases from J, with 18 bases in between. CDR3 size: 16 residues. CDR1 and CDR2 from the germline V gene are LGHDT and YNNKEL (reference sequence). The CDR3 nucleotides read TGTGCCAGCAGCCGAGATAACAGGGTGAGGTATTCACCCCTCCACTTT. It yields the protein CASSRDNRVRYSPLHF.

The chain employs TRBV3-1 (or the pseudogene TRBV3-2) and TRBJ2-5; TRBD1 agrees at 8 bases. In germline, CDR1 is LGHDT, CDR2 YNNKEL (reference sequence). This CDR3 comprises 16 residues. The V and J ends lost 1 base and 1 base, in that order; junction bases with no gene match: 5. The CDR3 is CASSQVFGQGQETQYF. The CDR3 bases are TGTGCCAGCAGCCAAGTTTTCGGACAGGGCCAAGAGACCCAGTACTTC.

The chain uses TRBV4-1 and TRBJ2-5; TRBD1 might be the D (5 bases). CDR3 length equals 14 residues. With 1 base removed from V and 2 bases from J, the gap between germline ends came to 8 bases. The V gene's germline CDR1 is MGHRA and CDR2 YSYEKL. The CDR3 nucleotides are TGCGCCAGCAGCCAAGCTCCAGGGCAAGAGACCCAGTACTTC. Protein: CASSQAPGQETQYF.

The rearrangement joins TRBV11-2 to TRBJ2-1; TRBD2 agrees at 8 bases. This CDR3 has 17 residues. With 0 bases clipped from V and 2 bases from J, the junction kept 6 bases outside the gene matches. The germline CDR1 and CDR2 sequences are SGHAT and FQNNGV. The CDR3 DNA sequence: TGTGCCAGCAGCTTAGATCTAATAGCGGGGCCCTACAATGAGCAGTTCTTC. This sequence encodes CASSLDLIAGPYNEQFF.